This T cell receptor beta chain was identified during a study of CD8 T cells in ankylosing spondylitis. This clonotype was seen a few times. Its specificity is not known. Study-level results: Clones linked with disease were CD8+ and fairly uncommon in the peripheral blood.

Germline CDR1 and CDR2: DFQATT and SNEGSKA (reference sequence). V gave up 5 bases and J gave up 0 bases; unmatched junction bases: 6. CDR3 length equals 16 residues. TCRdb ran MiXCR on the 5' RACE reads and lists one entry per CDR3 protein. The sample has roughly 200,000 distinct CDR3 sequences, 20% to 30% seen once. The TCR sequence derives from a male donor with ankylosing spondylitis or in good health (not recorded which). Sequenced sample: blood, either unsorted or a sorted T cell fraction (not recorded which). The J gene is TRBJ2-1, the V gene TRBV20-1; TRBD2 matches at 11 bases. CDR3 nucleotides: TGCAGTGCTGACCTGGGGACTAGCGGCTCCTACAATGAGCAGTTCTTC. This translates into CSADLGTSGSYNEQFF.